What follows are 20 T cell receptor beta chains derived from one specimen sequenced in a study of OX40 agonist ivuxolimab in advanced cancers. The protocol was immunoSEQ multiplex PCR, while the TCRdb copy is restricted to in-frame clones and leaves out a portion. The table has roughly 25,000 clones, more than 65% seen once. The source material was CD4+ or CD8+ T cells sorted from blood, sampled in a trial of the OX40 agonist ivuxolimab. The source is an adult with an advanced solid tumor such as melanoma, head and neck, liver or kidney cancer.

The CDR3 DNA reads TGTGCCAGCAGCGTCACCGGGTCGAATTCACCCCTCCACTTT. Protein product: CASSVTGSNSPLHF. The V call is TRBV5-4, the J call TRBJ1-6; D is unresolved. The V gene lost 4 bases and the J gene lost 7 bases, with 12 bases spanning the gap. CDR1 and CDR2 from the germline V gene are SGHNT and YYREEE (reference sequence). This CDR3 is built from 14 residues.

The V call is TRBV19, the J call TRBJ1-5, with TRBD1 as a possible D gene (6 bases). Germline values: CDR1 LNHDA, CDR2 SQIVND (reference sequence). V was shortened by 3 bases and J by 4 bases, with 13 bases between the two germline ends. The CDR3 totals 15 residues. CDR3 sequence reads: CASSIDRMGNQPQHF. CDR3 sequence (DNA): TGTGCCAGTAGTATTGACAGGATGGGAAATCAGCCCCAGCATTTT.

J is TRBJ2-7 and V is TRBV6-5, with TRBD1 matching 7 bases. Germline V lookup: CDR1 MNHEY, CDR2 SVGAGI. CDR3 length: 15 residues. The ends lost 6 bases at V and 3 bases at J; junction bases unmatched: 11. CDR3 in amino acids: CASSAKIQGLYEQYF. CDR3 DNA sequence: TGTGCCAGCAGCGCGAAAATACAGGGGCTCTACGAGCAGTACTTC.

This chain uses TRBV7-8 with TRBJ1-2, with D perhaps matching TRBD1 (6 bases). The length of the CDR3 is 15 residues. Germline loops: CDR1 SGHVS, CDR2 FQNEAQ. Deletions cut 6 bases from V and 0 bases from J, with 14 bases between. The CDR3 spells CASSDGTSANYGYTF. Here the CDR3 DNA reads TGTGCCAGCAGTGATGGGACATCGGCTAACTATGGCTACACCTTC.

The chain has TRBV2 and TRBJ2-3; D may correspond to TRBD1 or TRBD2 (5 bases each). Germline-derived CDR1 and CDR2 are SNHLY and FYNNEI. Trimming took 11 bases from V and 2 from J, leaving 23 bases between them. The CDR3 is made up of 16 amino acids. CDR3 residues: CALKGRDEFFTDTQYF. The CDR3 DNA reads TGTGCCCTAAAGGGCAGGGACGAATTTTTCACAGATACGCAGTATTTT.

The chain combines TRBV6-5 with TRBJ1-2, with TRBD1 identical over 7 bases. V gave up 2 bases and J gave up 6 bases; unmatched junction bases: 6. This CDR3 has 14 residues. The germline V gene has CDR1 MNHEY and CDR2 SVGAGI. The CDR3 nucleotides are TGTGCCAGCAGTTACCAGACAGGGATCCATGGCTACACCTTC. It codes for CASSYQTGIHGYTF.

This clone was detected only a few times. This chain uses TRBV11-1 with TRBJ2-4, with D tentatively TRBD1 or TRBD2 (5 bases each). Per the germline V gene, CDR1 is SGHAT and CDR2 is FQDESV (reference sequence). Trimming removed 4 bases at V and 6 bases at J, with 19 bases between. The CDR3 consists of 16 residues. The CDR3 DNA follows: TGTGCCAGCAGCTCCGCTGGGGGTAGCGAGAGAAACATTCAGTACTTC. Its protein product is CASSSAGGSERNIQYF.

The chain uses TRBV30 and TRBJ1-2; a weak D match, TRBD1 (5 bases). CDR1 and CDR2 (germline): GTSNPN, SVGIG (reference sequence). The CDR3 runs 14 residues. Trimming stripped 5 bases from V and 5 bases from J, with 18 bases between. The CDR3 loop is CAWGQVGGAYGYTF. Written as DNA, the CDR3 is TGTGCCTGGGGCCAGGTGGGGGGAGCGTATGGCTACACCTTC.

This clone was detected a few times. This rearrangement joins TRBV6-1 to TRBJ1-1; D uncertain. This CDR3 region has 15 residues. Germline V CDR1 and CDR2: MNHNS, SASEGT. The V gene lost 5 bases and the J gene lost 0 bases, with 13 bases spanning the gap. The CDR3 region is CASSLTGFMNTEAFF. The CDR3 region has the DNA TGTGCCAGCAGTTTGACGGGTTTCATGAACACTGAAGCTTTCTTT.

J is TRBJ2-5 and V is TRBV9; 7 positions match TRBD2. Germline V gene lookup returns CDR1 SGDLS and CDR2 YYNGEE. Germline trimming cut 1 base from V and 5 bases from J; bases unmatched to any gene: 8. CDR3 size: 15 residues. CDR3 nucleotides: TGTGCCAGCAGCGTACGTGGGGGGGTCCGGGAGACCCAGTACTTC. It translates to CASSVRGGVRETQYF.

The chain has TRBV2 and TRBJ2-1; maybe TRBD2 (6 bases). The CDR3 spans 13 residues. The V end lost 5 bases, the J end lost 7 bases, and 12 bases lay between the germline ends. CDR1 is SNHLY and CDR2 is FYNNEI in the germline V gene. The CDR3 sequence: CASSWSAGNEQFF. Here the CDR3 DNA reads TGTGCCAGCAGTTGGTCCGCGGGGAATGAGCAGTTCTTC.

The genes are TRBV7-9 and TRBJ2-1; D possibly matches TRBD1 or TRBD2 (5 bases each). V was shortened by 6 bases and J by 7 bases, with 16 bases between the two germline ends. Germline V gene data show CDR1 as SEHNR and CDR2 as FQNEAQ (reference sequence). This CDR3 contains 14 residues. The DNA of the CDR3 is TGTGCCAGCAGTTCCCCGGGGCTTTCGAATGAGCAGTTCTTC. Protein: CASSSPGLSNEQFF.

The chain's CDR3 is CASSLRLAARTDTQYF. CDR3 in DNA: TGCGCCAGCAGCCTAAGACTAGCGGCACGTACAGATACGCAGTATTTT. The rearrangement uses TRBV4-1 and TRBJ2-3, with TRBD2 identical over 9 bases. Germline V lookup: CDR1 MGHRA, CDR2 YSYEKL. With 4 bases clipped from V and 3 bases from J, the junction kept 8 bases outside the gene matches. The CDR3 spans 16 residues.

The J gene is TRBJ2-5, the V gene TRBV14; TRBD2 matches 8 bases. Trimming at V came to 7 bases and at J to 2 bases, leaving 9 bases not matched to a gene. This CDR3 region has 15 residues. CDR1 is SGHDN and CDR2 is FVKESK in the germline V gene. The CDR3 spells CASTQSSGPQETQYF. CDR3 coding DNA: TGTGCCAGCACCCAGTCTAGCGGGCCTCAAGAGACCCAGTACTTC.

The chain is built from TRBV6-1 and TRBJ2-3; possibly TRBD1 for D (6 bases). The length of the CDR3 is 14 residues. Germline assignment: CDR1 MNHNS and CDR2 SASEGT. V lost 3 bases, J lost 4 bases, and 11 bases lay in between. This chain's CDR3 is CASSDSGASDTQYF. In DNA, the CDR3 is TGTGCCAGCAGTGATTCAGGGGCGTCAGATACGCAGTATTTT.

This CDR3 reads CASSLASDTYYEQYF. As DNA, the CDR3 is TGTGCCAGCAGCTTAGCGTCGGACACTTACTACGAGCAGTACTTC. The V gene is TRBV7-3, the J gene TRBJ2-7, with D possibly being TRBD1 (5 bases). This CDR3 is 15 amino acids long. The ends were cut back, 2 bases at V and 3 bases at J, with 14 bases in the middle. Germline V gene sequence: CDR1 SGHTA, CDR2 FQGTGA. The full variable domain, completed using reference TRBV7-3 and TRBJ2-7, is GAGVSQTPSNKVTEKGKYVELRCDPISGHTALYWYRQSLGQGPEFLIYFQGTGAADDSGLPNDRFFAVRPEGSVSTLKIQRTERGDSAVYLCASSLASDTYYEQYFGPGTRLTVT.

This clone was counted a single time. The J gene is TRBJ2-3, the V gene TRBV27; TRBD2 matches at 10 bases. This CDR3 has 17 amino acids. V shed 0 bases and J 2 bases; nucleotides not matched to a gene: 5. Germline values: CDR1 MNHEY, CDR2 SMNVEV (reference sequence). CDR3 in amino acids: CASSLSSGLAITDTQYF. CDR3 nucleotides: TGTGCCAGCAGTTTATCATCGGGACTAGCGATCACAGATACGCAGTATTTT.

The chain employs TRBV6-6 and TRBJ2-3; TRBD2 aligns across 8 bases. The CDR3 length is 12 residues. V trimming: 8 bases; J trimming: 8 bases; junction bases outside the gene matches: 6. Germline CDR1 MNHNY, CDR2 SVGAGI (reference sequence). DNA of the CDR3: TGTGCCAGCCGGGGGGGGGAGGGTACGCAGTATTTT. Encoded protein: CASRGGEGTQYF.

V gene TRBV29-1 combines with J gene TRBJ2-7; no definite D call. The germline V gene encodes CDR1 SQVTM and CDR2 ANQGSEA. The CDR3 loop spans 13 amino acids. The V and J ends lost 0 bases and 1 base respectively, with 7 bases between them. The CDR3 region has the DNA TGCAGCGTTGAAGATCAGACTTCCTACGAGCAGTACTTC. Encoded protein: CSVEDQTSYEQYF.

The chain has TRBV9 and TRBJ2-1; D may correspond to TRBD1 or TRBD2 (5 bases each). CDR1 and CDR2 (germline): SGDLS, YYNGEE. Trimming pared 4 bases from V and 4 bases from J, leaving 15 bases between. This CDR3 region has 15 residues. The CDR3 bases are TGTGCCAGCAGCCCTCTCGAGGGGTTATACAATGAGCAGTTCTTC. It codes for CASSPLEGLYNEQFF. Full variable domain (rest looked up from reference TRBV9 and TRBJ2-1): DSGVTQTPKHLITATGQRVTLRCSPRSGDLSVYWYQQSLDQGLQFLIQYYNGEERAKGNILERFSAQQFPDLHSELNLSSLELGDSALYFCASSPLEGLYNEQFFGPGTRLTVL.